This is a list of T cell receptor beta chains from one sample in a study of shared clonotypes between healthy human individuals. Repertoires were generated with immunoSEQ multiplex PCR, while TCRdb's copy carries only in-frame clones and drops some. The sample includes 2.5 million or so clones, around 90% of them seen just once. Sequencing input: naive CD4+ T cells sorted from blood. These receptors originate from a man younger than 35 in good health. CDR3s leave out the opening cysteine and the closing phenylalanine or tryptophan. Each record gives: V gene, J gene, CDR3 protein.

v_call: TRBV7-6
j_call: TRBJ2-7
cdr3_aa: ASSSVARSGRYEQY

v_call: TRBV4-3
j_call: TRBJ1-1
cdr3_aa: ASSQAKGIRDTEAF

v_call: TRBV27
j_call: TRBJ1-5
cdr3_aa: ASSLVASQPQH

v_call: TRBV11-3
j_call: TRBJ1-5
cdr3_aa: ASSTCVGGGNQPQH

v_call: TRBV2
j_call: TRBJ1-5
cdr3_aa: ASSSRGDSNQPQH

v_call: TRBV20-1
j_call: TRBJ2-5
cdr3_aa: SVLRKETQY

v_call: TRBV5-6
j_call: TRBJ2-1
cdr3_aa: ASSSGTRDEQF

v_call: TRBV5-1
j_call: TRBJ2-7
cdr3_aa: ASSPDRAGFSEQY

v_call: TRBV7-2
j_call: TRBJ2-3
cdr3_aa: ASSLGFTDTQY

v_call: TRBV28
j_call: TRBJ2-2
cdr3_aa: ATRAGELF

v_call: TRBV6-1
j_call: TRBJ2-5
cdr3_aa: ASTPGSGGGTQY

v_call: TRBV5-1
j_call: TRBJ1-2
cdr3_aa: ASSLDALFYGYT

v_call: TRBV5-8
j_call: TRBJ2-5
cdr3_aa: ASSLNRETQY

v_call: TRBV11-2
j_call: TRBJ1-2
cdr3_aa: ASSYDRSVNYGYT

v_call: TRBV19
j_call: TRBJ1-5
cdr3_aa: ASSTLGTAGNSNQPQH

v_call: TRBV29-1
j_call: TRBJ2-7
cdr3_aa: SVHRGHEQY

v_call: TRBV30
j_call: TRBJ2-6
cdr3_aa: ASRTGGIYSGANVLT

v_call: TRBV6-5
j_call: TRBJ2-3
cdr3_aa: ASSRGRNTQY

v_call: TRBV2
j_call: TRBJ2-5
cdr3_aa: ASSAPLAGKQETQY

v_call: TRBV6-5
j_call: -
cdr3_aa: ASRVAESSYEQY

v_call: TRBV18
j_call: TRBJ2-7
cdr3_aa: ASSLKADEQY

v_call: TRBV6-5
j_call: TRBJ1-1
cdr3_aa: ASSTVTEAF

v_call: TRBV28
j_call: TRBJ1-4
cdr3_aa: ASSFGKGFGKLF

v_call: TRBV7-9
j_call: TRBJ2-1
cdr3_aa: ASSPNGGTSWRF

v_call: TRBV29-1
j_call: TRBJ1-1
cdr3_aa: SVRGVRNTEAF

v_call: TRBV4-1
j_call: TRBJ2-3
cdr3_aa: ASSKDRGSGTDTQY

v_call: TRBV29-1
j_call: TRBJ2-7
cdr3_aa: SARLADHYEQY

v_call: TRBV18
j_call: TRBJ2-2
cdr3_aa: ASSPGQQNTGELF

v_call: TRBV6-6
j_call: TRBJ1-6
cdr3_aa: ASSLTEAGNSPLH

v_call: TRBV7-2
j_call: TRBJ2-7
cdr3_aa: ASSFRGQARIEQY

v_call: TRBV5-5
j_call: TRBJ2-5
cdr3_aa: ASSSTVKETQY

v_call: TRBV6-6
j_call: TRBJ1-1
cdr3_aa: ASSYLGSNTEAF

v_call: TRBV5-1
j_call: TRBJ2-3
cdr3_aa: ASSPLTGDSTDTQY

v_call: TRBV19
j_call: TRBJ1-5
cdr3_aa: ASSMSGSPLYSNQPQH

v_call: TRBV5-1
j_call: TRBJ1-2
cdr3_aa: ASSLGGTGGSYT

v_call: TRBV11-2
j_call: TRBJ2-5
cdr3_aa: ASSLVGALQQETQY

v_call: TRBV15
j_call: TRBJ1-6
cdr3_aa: ATSRDPGGNSPLH

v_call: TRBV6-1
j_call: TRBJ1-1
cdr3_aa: ASRKGQGVTEAF

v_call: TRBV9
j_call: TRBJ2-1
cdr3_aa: ASSADLAGGAYNEQF

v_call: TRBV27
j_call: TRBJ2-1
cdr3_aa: ASRSMAGNSYNEQF

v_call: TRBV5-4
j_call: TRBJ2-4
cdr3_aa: ASSLPSEAKNIQY

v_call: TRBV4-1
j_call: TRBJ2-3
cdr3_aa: ASSHLGRGTGTDTQY

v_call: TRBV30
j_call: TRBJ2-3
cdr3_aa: AWSGGADTQY

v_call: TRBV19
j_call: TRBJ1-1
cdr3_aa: ASSAREAAF

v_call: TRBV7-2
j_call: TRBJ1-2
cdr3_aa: ASSLLGAGLNYGYT

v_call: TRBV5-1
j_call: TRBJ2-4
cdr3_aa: ASSPGEAKNIQY

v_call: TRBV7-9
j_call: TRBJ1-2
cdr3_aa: ASSLWEGFYGYT

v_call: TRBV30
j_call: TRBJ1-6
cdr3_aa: AWSGTGGYNSPLH

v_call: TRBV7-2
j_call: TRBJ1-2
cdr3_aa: ASSLVPGDGYGYT

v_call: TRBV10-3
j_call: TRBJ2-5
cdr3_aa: AISATTGGEQQETQY

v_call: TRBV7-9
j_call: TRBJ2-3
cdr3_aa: ASSTHPGLDTDTQY

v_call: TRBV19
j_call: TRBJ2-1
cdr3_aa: ASSNRGGDSYNEQF

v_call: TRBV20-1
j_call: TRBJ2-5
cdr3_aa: SASIETQY

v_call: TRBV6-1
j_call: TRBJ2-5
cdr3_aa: ASTPTSGTQETQY

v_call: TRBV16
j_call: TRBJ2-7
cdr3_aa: ASSPYDPPALYEQY

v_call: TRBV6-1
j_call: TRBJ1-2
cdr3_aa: ASRTGGFNYGYT

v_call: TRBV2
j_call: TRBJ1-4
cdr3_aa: ASSEGQGGEKLF

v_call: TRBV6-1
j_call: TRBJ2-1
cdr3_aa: ASSEMGDYNEQF